The sequence of this T cell receptor (beta chain) was determined in a study of post-analysis software for immune sequencing data (dated by TCRdb to between 2014 and 2017). As for the study more broadly: Relapsing-remitting, secondary progressive and progressive-relapsing multiple sclerosis were recorded as disease courses, and subtype annotation was lacking for some patients. The patient repertoires were compared against roughly 12 previously published healthy control repertoires obtained from donors aged about 6 to 26 years. A subset of samples was prepared in parallel using single-end sample barcoding, then pooled and co-amplified after Illumina adapter ligation. Broader findings and caveats from the paper: The control group was slightly older than the multiple sclerosis patient group. Significantly higher frequencies in patients than in controls were found for several TRBV segments, including TRBV5-6, TRBV5-1 and TRBV20-1. When samples were clustered directly using the F measure, samples prepared in the same batch co-clustered strongly, which prompted a batch-effect correction. Multiple sclerosis patients had significantly lower normalized Chao1 diversity than controls, a result that suggests substantial peripheral T-cell clonal expansion.

Receptor amplification or capture employed PCR. The reads were generated on an Illumina HiSeq 2500. To reduce PCR and sequencing biases, unique molecular identifiers were built into the TCR beta cDNA libraries. Roughly 0.5 million cDNA molecules were obtained per 1 to 10 million input T cells, so each molecule approximated one T cell. Patient libraries were prepared and sequenced with the same protocol used for the earlier healthy control dataset. Within a given batch, samples were prepared together, multiplexed and sequenced on the same HiSeq lane. The authors processed their data as follows. Raw barcoded reads were processed with MIGEC, discarding single-read molecular identifier groups before consensus assembly and CDR3 extraction. VDJtools was used for post-analysis of the clonotype tables, and diversity was normalized by down-sampling every dataset to the size of the smallest sample. To correct batch-related cross-sample contamination, repertoire overlap clustering matched CDR3 amino acid sequences but not nucleotide sequences. TCRdb reprocessed the public reads (quality trimming at Q25 with fastp, clone calling with MiXCR) and kept in-frame beta chains. Entries that share a CDR3 protein sequence are merged under the most common genes and DNA. The V and J calls were not made by the authors but by TCRdb's processing. This sample is represented by hundreds of thousands of distinct CDR3 sequences; 44% of them were singletons. The ten largest clones represent approximately 1.7% of the sample.

TCR beta repertoires were profiled from peripheral blood of over 10 young patients with multiple sclerosis to demonstrate the VDJtools post-analysis software. The multiple sclerosis patients were children and adolescents ranging in age from about 6 to 17 years. Comment on this clonotype: What antigen it recognizes has not been identified. Per-nucleotide qualities are absent, and no much larger clonotype sits a single base away.

V is shortened by 1 base, J by 0 bases, and the region joining them spans 9 bases. The germline V gene (reference sequence) sets CDR1 to DFQATT and CDR2 to SNEGSKA. The cysteine opens and the phenylalanine closes a CDR3 of 14 amino acids. Here the CDR3 DNA is all that survives: 42 bases in frame from base 1. The sequence joins TRBV20-1 to TRBJ1-2, and possibly TRBD1, on 5 matching bases. Specimen: blood. This receptor was identified in a girl aged 5 to 17 with multiple sclerosis. The CDR3 in this case is CSARVARANYGYTF. The DNA reads as follows: TGCAGTGCTAGAGTTGCCAGGGCTAACTATGGCTACACCTTC.